This TCR beta chain was sequenced in a study of a mutant IDH1 vaccine in newly diagnosed glioma. Whole-study context: Patients in the study were vaccinated eight times, receiving shots in weeks 1, 3, 5, 7, 11, 15, 19 and 23. Among treated patients, about 62% were male and roughly 40% female, and mean age was 40.4 years. Whole-study results and caveats: It was just under 95% of patients that developed vaccine-induced immune responses.

With V trimmed by 1 base and J by 6 bases, 1 base remained unmatched. Germline loops: CDR1 SGDLS, CDR2 YYNGEE. The CDR3 has 15 residues. In the case of this clone: The antigen remains undetermined.

Assay: immunoSEQ multiplex PCR; the TCRdb copy retains only in-frame clones and omits some. Of some 120,000 clones listed, around 80% are singletons. Time point defined: week 11, during vaccination. The investigators gave 300 ug of mutant IDH1 20-mer peptide in each vaccine dose, together with topical imiquimod. This sample comprised PBMCs, obtained from a glioma patient whose treatment included an IDH1 peptide vaccine. This clonotype was obtained from a man aged 35 to 55 with glioma. The chain has TRBV9 and TRBJ1-6, with 10 nucleotides matching TRBD1. The CDR3 DNA is TGTGCCAGCAGCGTAAGGGACAGGGGTAATTCACCCCTCCACTTT. Its protein product is CASSVRDRGNSPLHF.